This T cell receptor (beta chain) was identified during a study of CD8+ T cells in alopecia areata (dated by TCRdb to 2016 to 2018). Regarding the research as a whole: The treated patients took part in an open-label pilot trial in which moderate-to-severe alopecia areata was treated with oral tofacitinib at 5 to 10 mg twice daily. Patients stayed on tofacitinib for 6 to 18 months and then had 6 months of follow-up off drug so that delayed response and recurrence could be assessed. In treated patients, disease severity was measured using the SALT score, which gives the percentage of scalp surface area affected. To study T cell clonal expansion in alopecia areata, the researchers applied high-throughput TCRbeta sequencing to both the C3H/HeJ mouse model and human patients. On the human side, TCRbeta sequencing was run on scalp tissue and on sorted CD4+ and CD8+ peripheral blood T cells from healthy controls and from alopecia areata patients with either patchy or totalis/universalis disease. Patients on tofacitinib were biopsied at baseline and after 4 and 24 weeks of treatment, and several of the patients also had a later scalp biopsy. Clonality in the scalp was compared among normal scalp (n=4), patchy alopecia areata scalp (n=8), and alopecia totalis/universalis scalp (n=8). The RNA source kit depended on sample type: the PAXgene miRNA kit for fixed scalp, the miRNeasy kit for PBMCs, and the RNeasy kit for mouse skin. TCRbeta CDR3 regions were amplified by immunoSEQ multiplex PCR using 35 Vbeta forward and 13 Jbeta reverse primers.

Per the publication, the time point label means: around 28 days on oral tofacitinib. This sample's treatment or condition label indicates: oral pan-JAK inhibitor, 5-10 mg twice daily. Lesional scalp punch biopsies and peripheral blood were obtained from alopecia areata patients. After PBMCs were isolated by density centrifugation and stained for CD3, CD4 and CD8, a FACSAria was used to sort CD4+ and CD8+ T cells. Reading from cysteine to phenylalanine, the CDR3 counts 13 amino acids. The retained sequence is limited to the CDR3, 39 bases, with the frame set at the first base. The germline V gene sets CDR1 to ENHRY and CDR2 to SYGVKD. Trimming at the junction amounts to 9 bases on V and 3 bases on J, and the germline ends lie 14 bases apart. In the case of this clone: The antigen it binds to is not known. No much larger clone exists at a distance of one base, and base qualities are not known.

The library came from the immunoSEQ multiplex PCR assay. RNA was extracted from all samples and reverse transcribed into cDNA, which served as template for TCR sequencing. SuperScript III was used to make first-strand cDNA, primed with a 2:1 mix of oligo-dT and random hexamers. A synthetic immune receptor repertoire was used to assess amplification bias, and residual bias was removed computationally. In the source study's methods: Raw reads were preprocessed to remove errors, and CDR3 was defined according to IMGT conventions as the region from the conserved cysteine to phenylalanine. To get clonality, Shannon entropy was normalized by log2 of the number of productive unique TCRs and the result was subtracted from 1. Whether scalp clones were CD4 or CD8 was inferred by matching scalp TCRbeta sequences against CD4 and CD8 repertoires sorted from blood. TCRdb holds this immuneACCESS table with in-frame rearrangements only. Some clones are missing; in checked studies, unresolved V genes explain under half, and the rest has no known cause. V, J and clone size derive from that table, while D and trimming were established from the DNA sequence. Present in this sample are around 190,000 clones, 64% of which were seen just once. More than 3.5% of the sample is taken by the ten largest.

General conclusions and limits of the study: Tofacitinib significantly lowered scalp clonality and the number of expanded CD8+ clones among the top 100 scalp clones. TCR sequences shared between patients were less clear than in mice, possibly partly because of HLA diversity in the patient population. Lesional scalp, especially in alopecia totalis/universalis, showed higher clonality and more expanded CD8+ clones than normal scalp, suggesting antigenic drive. Resident alphabeta T cells in normal human skin are also sequenced, complicating scalp TCR repertoire analysis, unlike mouse skin dominated by gammadelta T cells. Because the treated cohort was small and had just a single nonresponder, larger studies are needed to establish links between baseline CD8+ expansion and response. Many expanded lesional clones persisted in scalp and blood during tofacitinib treatment, which may partly explain relapse after stopping treatment.

The sequence derives from a human donor with alopecia areata. The chain is assembled from TRBV10-3 and TRBJ2-5; the best D guess is TRBD2, with 5 bases matching. Source: CD4+ T cells sorted from blood, taken at week 4, from a patient treated with tofacitinib. The DNA sequence is given as TGTGCCATAGGGAGCGGTGTGAAAGAGACCCAGTACTTC. Protein translation: CAIGSGVKETQYF.